This T cell receptor (beta chain) was retrieved from a study of OX40 agonist ivuxolimab in advanced cancers. Cycle 7 day 1, cycle 4 day 1, and baseline were the timepoints at which blood was sampled. Sequencing used immunoSEQ multiplex PCR; TCRdb keeps in-frame clones, though not all of them. The sample gives approximately 62,000 clones, more than 85% of which show up once; around an eighth is in the top ten. General study findings and limits: Both CD4+ and CD8+ T cell populations in blood had undergone clonal expansion by week 6 at 0.1 to 3.0 mg/kg. CD4+ T cells averaged fewer expanded clones than CD8+ T cells.

With regard to this clone: Its antigen is undetermined.

This CDR3 is 17 amino acids long. CDR1 is SGHKS and CDR2 is YYEKEE in the germline V gene (reference sequence). The ends were cut back, 1 base at V and 1 base at J, with 18 bases in the middle. This clonotype was obtained from an adult with an advanced solid tumor such as melanoma, head and neck, liver or kidney cancer. This rearrangement joins TRBV5-5 to TRBJ2-7, with a tentative D call TRBD1 (5 bases). This specimen consisted of CD4+ or CD8+ T cells sorted from blood, obtained in a trial of the OX40 agonist ivuxolimab. The CDR3 DNA is TGTGCCAGCAGCTTGTCCAGGGCAGGGTACCAATCCTACGAGCAGTACTTC. Amino acids: CASSLSRAGYQSYEQYF.